A selection of T cell receptor beta chains follows, all from one sample in a study of blood T cell repertoires in COVID-19. TCRdb keeps only in-frame clones here, not all; method: immunoSEQ multiplex PCR. The sample holds under 150,000 clones, around 84% seen once. Source material: peripheral blood. These receptor sequences come from a woman in her thirties or forties with acute or convalescent COVID-19. CDR3s include the opening cysteine and the closing phenylalanine or tryptophan. The order of the fields is CDR3 length, V gene, CDR3 protein.

>13|TRBV27
CASSLQGDQPQHF
>11|TRBV5-5
CASSSHYEQYF
>15|TRBV9
CASSVGLSGANVLTF
>15|TRBV5-8
CASSSGARTNEKLFF
>15|TRBV19
CASTPTGRGNTEAFF
>17|TRBV28
CASGGGNSGGLRDTQYF
>14|TRBV7-2
CASSSLGAGYGYTF
>16|TRBV7-2
CASSFEMGLAQTEQYF
>19|TRBV18
CASSGTTAGQSRAKNIQYF
>13|TRBV7-2
CASSPDTNYGYTF
>14|TRBV2
CASRVTGVNYGYTF
>13|TRBV18
CASSGGGLETQYF
>12|TRBV27
CATRDRGHEQFF
>14|TRBV25-1
CASSGDRFRTEAFF
>17|TRBV18
CASSPESRNSPWNEQYF
>16|TRBV5-6
CASSLARRAGNYGYTF
>14|TRBV6-5
CASRQPGQGDGYTF
>14|TRBV12-5
CASGPSGIRREQYF
>17|TRBV7-9
CASSLGLAGGPTDTQYF
>16|TRBV6-1
CASSEVWDRGQETQYF
>14|TRBV7-9
CASSTTPGEYGYTF
>13|TRBV5-1
CASSGSGGGEAFF
>16|TRBV5-1
CASSALAGQGTYEQYF
>11|TRBV6-1
CASGPPGEQFF
>14|TRBV7-2
CASSLTGGHYGYTF
>17|TRBV6-1
CASSERRLAVVWGELFF
>14|TRBV6-5
CASSPNGGNQPQHF
>16|TRBV5-1
CASSTQGSSYNSPLHF
>14|TRBV6-5
CASSRDRSGYEQYF
>12|TRBV20-1
CSASSGGEKLFF
>14|TRBV2
CASKLGGGAETQYF
>15|TRBV6-5
CASRGRDRGYTEAFF
>14|TRBV3-1/TRBV3-2
CASSQGARNNEQFF
>14|TRBV6-2/TRBV6-3
CASSYQGPSYEQYF
>14|TRBV7-3
CASSSGTQNSPLHF
>14|TRBV5-1
CASSWTGDPHGYTF
>17|TRBV6-2/TRBV6-3
CASSSRRERGLGQPQHF
>13|TRBV28
CASRPRQSNEQFF
>14|TRBV6-5
CASSYGPSDSPLHF
>14|TRBV19
CASSILAGGNTIYF
>15|TRBV19
CASSMTPGTNYGYTF
>14|TRBV13
CASSLPGRGGELFF
>17|TRBV5-1
CASIPPKGGRDSQPQHF
>13|TRBV6-5
CASTGRGDSPLHF
>16|TRBV6-2/TRBV6-3
CASSLVGAGMNTEAFF
>14|TRBV27
CASSLGDSFYEQYF
>19|TRBV3-1/TRBV3-2
CAELIHRRTGHRLGNTIYF
>13|TRBV29-1
CSVTGTGAYEQYF
>11|TRBV30
CAWSRQVEQYF
>12|TRBV5-1
CASSPQGPEQYF
>10|TRBV20-1
CSAVSYGYTF
>13|TRBV6-5
CASSYRGQQPQHF
>14|TRBV2
CASSVHGGNQPQHF
>12|TRBV19
CASSTKNTEAFF